The entry below describes one T cell receptor beta chain. This entry comes from a study of blood T cell repertoires in COVID-19. There are 17 residues in the CDR3. V lost 5 bases, J lost 6 bases, and 18 bases stayed unmatched. CDR1 and CDR2 (germline): LNHDA, SQIVND (reference sequence). Libraries were prepared by immunoSEQ multiplex PCR; TCRdb keeps only in-frame clonotypes and omits some of them. The sample has around 170,000 clones; 74% are singletons. This clonotype was sampled from a woman older than 75 with acute or convalescent COVID-19. The gene calls are TRBV19 and TRBJ1-2, with 7 bases matching TRBD1. Source material: peripheral blood. The CDR3 region is CASSRGDLQGKRDGYTF. For the CDR3, the DNA is TGTGCCAGTAGTCGCGGGGACCTACAGGGGAAAAGGGATGGCTACACCTTC.